These 21 T cell receptor beta chains were sequenced from one sample in a study of T cell repertoires in cytomegalovirus infection. In TCRdb, the reads were re-called with MiXCR into one record per CDR3 protein. The sample contains hundreds of thousands of distinct CDR3 sequences, 40% to 50% of which appear only once. These TCRs' antigens remain unknown. The sample was cultured PBMCs, taken from culture after CMV antigen stimulation. Every receptor here comes from a human donor in good health (CMV status not recorded). Some clones in this sample may be carry-over from other donors' samples.

The rearrangement uses TRBV6-2 or TRBV6-3 and TRBJ2-7, with 9 bases that match TRBD1. The CDR3 loop spans 15 amino acids. The trim removed 4 bases at V and 3 bases at J, leaving 7 bases unmatched. The germline V gene encodes CDR1 MNHEY and CDR2 SVGEGT. The CDR3 sequence: CASSSLDRGIYEQYF. The CDR3 nucleotides read TGTGCCAGCAGTTCTTTAGACAGGGGGATCTACGAGCAGTACTTC.

The V call is TRBV20-1, the J call TRBJ1-1, with D possibly TRBD1 on 6 matching bases. The V gene's germline CDR1 is DFQATT and CDR2 SNEGSKA (reference sequence). This CDR3 region has 14 residues. V lost 1 base and J 7 bases, leaving 16 bases between the germline ends. CDR3 protein: CSARGGQASLEAFF. The CDR3 region has the DNA TGCAGTGCTAGAGGGGGGCAGGCGAGCCTTGAAGCTTTCTTT.

The V call is TRBV19, the J call TRBJ2-1; weak D call: TRBD2 (5 bases). There are 13 residues in the CDR3. Germline CDR1 and CDR2: LNHDA and SQIVND (reference sequence). Trimming cost V 4 bases and J 7 bases, with 11 bases left between them. The CDR3 nucleotides are TGTGCCAGTAGTACTAGACCGGGAAATGAGCAGTTCTTC. Translated, it gives CASSTRPGNEQFF.

The chain is built from TRBV19 and TRBJ1-2, with 7 bases fitting TRBD1. Trimming removed 6 bases from V and 3 bases from J; junction bases left unmatched: 13. The CDR3 runs 16 residues. Germline V gives CDR1 LNHDA, CDR2 SQIVND (reference sequence). The CDR3, as DNA: TGTGCCAGTAGCCCGATAGGTGGACAGGCGGACTATGGCTACACCTTC. The encoded protein is CASSPIGGQADYGYTF.

The chain joins TRBV20-1 to TRBJ2-3; no definite D call. Germline lookup yields CDR1 DFQATT and CDR2 SNEGSKA (reference sequence). V was cut by 5 bases and J by 5 bases, with 14 bases left in between. This CDR3 has 13 residues. The DNA for the CDR3 is TGCAGTGCTCCCGCCGCCGGAGAAGATACGCAGTATTTT. It specifies CSAPAAGEDTQYF.

This clonotype was detected once. The chain employs TRBV18 and TRBJ1-1, with a weak D call TRBD1 (6 bases). The CDR3 covers 14 residues. CDR1 is KGHSH, CDR2 LQKENI, per germline. Trimming removed 4 bases from V and 0 bases from J, with 9 bases in between. The CDR3 DNA sequence: TGTGCCAGCTCACAGACAGGCATGAACACTGAAGCTTTCTTT. It translates to CASSQTGMNTEAFF.

This CDR3 reads CASSQDQTRGVLGLLVGYTF. The CDR3 nucleotides are TGCGCCAGCAGCCAAGATCAGACGCGCGGGGTCTTGGGGCTGCTCGTTGGCTACACCTTC. V and J are TRBV4-1 and TRBJ1-2, with D possibly being TRBD1 (5 bases). Germline loops: CDR1 MGHRA, CDR2 YSYEKL. The CDR3 spans 20 residues. V lost 0 bases and J 7 bases, leaving 30 bases between the germline ends.

This chain joins TRBV27 and TRBJ2-1; D may match TRBD1 or TRBD2 (5 bases each). CDR1 and CDR2 from the germline V gene are MNHEY and SMNVEV (reference sequence). The CDR3 spans 12 residues. V lost 2 bases, J lost 8 bases, and 7 bases lay in between. The CDR3 DNA sequence: TGTGCCAGCAGTTTACTGGGGGATGAGCAGTTCTTC. Protein sequence: CASSLLGDEQFF.

This chain connects TRBV20-1 to TRBJ2-7, with unresolved D. The CDR3 totals 15 residues. Germline V gives CDR1 DFQATT, CDR2 SNEGSKA (reference sequence). The V gene lost 2 bases and the J gene lost 1 base, with 15 bases spanning the gap. Here the CDR3 DNA reads TGCAGTGCTAGACAAGGTCCCATGGGTTCCTACGAGCAGTACTTC. It specifies CSARQGPMGSYEQYF.

The J gene is TRBJ2-5, the V gene TRBV2; weak D call: TRBD1 (6 bases). The V end was cut by 8 bases, the J end by 1 base, with 11 bases between. The CDR3 is 13 amino acids. Per the germline V gene, CDR1 is SNHLY and CDR2 is FYNNEI. CDR3 nucleotide sequence: TGTGCCAGCGGAGGACAGTCCCAAGAGACCCAGTACTTC. Protein sequence: CASGGQSQETQYF.

The chain joins TRBV5-5 to TRBJ1-4; perhaps TRBD1 as D (6 bases). Germline CDR1 is SGHKS and CDR2 is YYEKEE (reference sequence). This CDR3 is 15 amino acids long. V was clipped by 1 base and J by 4 bases, with 11 bases between them. The CDR3 nucleotides are TGTGCCAGCAGCTTGTCTACAGGGAGTAATGAAAAACTGTTTTTT. Its translation is CASSLSTGSNEKLFF. Together with reference TRBV5-5 and TRBJ1-4, the CDR3 gives the full variable domain: DAGVTQSPTHLIKTRGQQVTLRCSPISGHKSVSWYQQVLGQGPQFIFQYYEKEERGRGNFPDRFSARQFPNYSSELNVNALLLGDSALYLCASSLSTGSNEKLFFGSGTQLSVL.

The chain couples TRBV7-2 to TRBJ2-3; D gene ambiguous. Germline V lookup: CDR1 SGHTA, CDR2 FQGNSA. V lost 3 bases to trimming and J lost 2 bases, with 9 bases between them. CDR3 size: 14 residues. DNA of the CDR3: TGTGCCAGCAGCTTCGGTACTTTCACAGATACGCAGTATTTT. Translation gives CASSFGTFTDTQYF.

The sample holds many counts of this clonotype. The chain carries TRBV7-2 and TRBJ1-2, with D maybe TRBD1 (6 bases). The germline CDR1 and CDR2 sequences are SGHTA and FQGNSA. V shed 0 bases and J shed 4 bases, with 9 bases lying between them. The CDR3 extends over 14 amino acids. CDR3 sequence reads: CASSLAQGGYGYTF. The DNA of the CDR3 is TGTGCCAGCAGCTTAGCGCAAGGGGGCTATGGCTACACCTTC.

V is TRBV12-3 or TRBV12-4 and J is TRBJ2-2; TRBD1 matches 9 bases. V dropped 4 bases and J dropped 4; count of bases not matched to a gene: 7. There are 16 residues in the CDR3. CDR3 amino acids: CASSSGTGLITGELFF. The CDR3 DNA reads as TGTGCCAGCAGTTCCGGGACAGGGTTGATCACCGGGGAGCTGTTTTTT.

The chain has TRBV6-2 or TRBV6-3 and TRBJ2-7, with D possibly being TRBD2 (6 bases). The CDR3 is 15 residues long. Germline V lookup: CDR1 MNHEY, CDR2 SVGEGT. V lost 6 bases and J lost 0, with 15 bases in between. The CDR3 loop is CASRRLADLSYEQYF. The CDR3 nucleotides are TGTGCCAGCAGGCGCTTAGCGGACCTCTCCTACGAGCAGTACTTC.

This rearrangement joins TRBV28 to TRBJ1-5; a possible D gene is TRBD1 (5 bases). V gave up 4 bases and J gave up 11 bases, with 21 bases separating them. Germline loops: CDR1 MDHEN, CDR2 SYDVKM. The CDR3 is 15 residues long. This CDR3 reads CASSSPTVTAGAQHF. The CDR3 DNA reads TGTGCCAGCAGTTCCCCGACAGTTACCGCTGGGGCCCAGCATTTT.

This clonotype occurred a few times. The V and J genes are TRBV4-1 and TRBJ1-1, with TRBD1 as a possible D gene (6 bases). Germline V CDR1 and CDR2: MGHRA, YSYEKL. The ends were cut back, 0 bases at V and 1 base at J, with 12 bases in the middle. The CDR3 loop spans 16 amino acids. The CDR3 nucleotides read TGCGCCAGCAGCCAAGACCGGGGGGCGAGGAACACTGAAGCTTTCTTT. Encoded protein: CASSQDRGARNTEAFF.

There are many counts of this clonotype. The chain joins TRBV7-2 to TRBJ1-2, with D perhaps TRBD1 (6 bases). Germline CDR1 is SGHTA and CDR2 is FQGNSA. The CDR3 is 14 amino acids. The germline V and J ends were trimmed by 5 bases and 8 bases, with 18 bases remaining between them. The CDR3, as DNA: TGTGCCAGCAGCCTAACTACAGGGTGGGGAGGCTACACCTTC. This gives the protein CASSLTTGWGGYTF.

This clonotype was detected a few times. The chain employs TRBV7-6 and TRBJ2-2; no definite D call. Trimming took 5 bases from V and 5 from J, leaving 15 bases between them. Germline V gives CDR1 SGHVS, CDR2 FNYEAQ. CDR3 length: 15 amino acids. CDR3 sequence (DNA): TGTGCCAGCAGCCTACAGCTGGCGCGGACCGGGGAGCTGTTTTTT. It specifies CASSLQLARTGELFF.

The chain uses TRBV28 and TRBJ2-7, with D tentatively TRBD1 (6 bases). The CDR3 has 15 amino acids. The germline V gene has CDR1 MDHEN and CDR2 SYDVKM. V lost 7 bases and J 3 bases, leaving 19 bases between the germline ends. In DNA, the CDR3 is TGTGCCAGCATCACAAACTCCGCCAGGGGCTACGAGCAGTACTTC. Amino acid sequence: CASITNSARGYEQYF. Combining the CDR3 with reference TRBV28 and TRBJ2-7 gives the whole variable domain DVKVTQSSRYLVKRTGEKVFLECVQDMDHENMFWYRQDPGLGLRLIYFSYDVKMKEKGDIPEGYSVSREKKERFSLILESASTNQTSMYLCASITNSARGYEQYFGPGTRLTVT.

The rearrangement uses TRBV12-3 or TRBV12-4 and TRBJ1-5, with a possible D match to TRBD1 (5 bases). V was shortened by 8 bases and J by 2 bases, with 13 bases between the two germline ends. This CDR3 spans 14 amino acids. CDR3 nucleotide sequence: TGTGCCAGCGGGAGGGACGGCGGCAATCAGCCCCAGCATTTT. Its translation: CASGRDGGNQPQHF.